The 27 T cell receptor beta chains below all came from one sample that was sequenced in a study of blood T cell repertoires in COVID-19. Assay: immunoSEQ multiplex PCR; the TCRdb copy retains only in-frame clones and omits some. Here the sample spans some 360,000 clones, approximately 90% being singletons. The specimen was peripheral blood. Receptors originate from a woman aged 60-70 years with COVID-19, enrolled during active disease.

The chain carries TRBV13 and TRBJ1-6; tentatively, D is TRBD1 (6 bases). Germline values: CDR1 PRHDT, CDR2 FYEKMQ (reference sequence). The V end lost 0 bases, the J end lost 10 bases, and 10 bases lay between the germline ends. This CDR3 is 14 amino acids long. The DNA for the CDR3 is TGTGCCAGCAGCTTAGGACAGGGAGAATCACCCCTCCACTTT. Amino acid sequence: CASSLGQGESPLHF.

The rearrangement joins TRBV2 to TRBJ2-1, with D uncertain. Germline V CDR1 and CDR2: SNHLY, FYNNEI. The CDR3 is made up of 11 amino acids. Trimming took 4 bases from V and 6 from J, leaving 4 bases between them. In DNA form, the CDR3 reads TGTGCCAGCAGTGCTGTCAATGAGCAGTTCTTC. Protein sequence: CASSAVNEQFF.

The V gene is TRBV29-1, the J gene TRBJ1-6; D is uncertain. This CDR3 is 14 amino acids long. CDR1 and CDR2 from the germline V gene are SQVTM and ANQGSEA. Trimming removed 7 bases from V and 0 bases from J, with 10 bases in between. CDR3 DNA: TGCAGCGCTCGGGAGAGCTCCTATAATTCACCCCTCCACTTT. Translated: CSARESSYNSPLHF.

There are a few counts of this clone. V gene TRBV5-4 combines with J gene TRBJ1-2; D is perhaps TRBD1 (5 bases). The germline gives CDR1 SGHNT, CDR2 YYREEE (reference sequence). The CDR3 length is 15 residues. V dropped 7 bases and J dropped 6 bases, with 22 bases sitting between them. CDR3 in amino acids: CASLKLGGVLDGYTF. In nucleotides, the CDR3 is TGTGCCAGCCTCAAGTTGGGGGGGGTTTTGGATGGCTACACCTTC.

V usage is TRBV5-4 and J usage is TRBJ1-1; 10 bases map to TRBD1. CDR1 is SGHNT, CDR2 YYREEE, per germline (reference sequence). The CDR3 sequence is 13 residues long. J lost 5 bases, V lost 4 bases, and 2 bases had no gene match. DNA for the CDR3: TGTGCCAGCAGCCCGGACAGGGGGACTGAAGCTTTCTTT. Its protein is CASSPDRGTEAFF. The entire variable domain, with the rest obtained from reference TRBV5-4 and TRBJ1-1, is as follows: ETGVTQSPTHLIKTRGQQVTLRCSSQSGHNTVSWYQQALGQGPQFIFQYYREEENGRGNFPPRFSGLQFPNYSSELNVNALELDDSALYLCASSPDRGTEAFFGQGTRLTVV.

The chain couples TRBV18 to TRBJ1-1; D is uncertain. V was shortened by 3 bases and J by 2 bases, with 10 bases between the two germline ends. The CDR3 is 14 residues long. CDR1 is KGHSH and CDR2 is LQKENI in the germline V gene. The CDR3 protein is CASSPQVGNTEAFF. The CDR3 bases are TGTGCCAGCTCACCCCAGGTTGGAAACACTGAAGCTTTCTTT. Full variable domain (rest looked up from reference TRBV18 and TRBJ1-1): NAGVMQNPRHLVRRRGQEARLRCSPMKGHSHVYWYRQLPEEGLKFMVYLQKENIIDESGMPKERFSAEFPKEGPSILRIQQVVRGDSAAYFCASSPQVGNTEAFFGQGTRLTVV.

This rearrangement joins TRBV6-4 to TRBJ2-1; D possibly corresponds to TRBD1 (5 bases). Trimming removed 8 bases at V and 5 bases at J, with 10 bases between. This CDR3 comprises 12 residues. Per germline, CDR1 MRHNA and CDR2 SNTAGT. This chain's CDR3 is CASLRENNEQFF. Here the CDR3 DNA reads TGTGCCAGCCTCAGGGAAAACAATGAGCAGTTCTTC.

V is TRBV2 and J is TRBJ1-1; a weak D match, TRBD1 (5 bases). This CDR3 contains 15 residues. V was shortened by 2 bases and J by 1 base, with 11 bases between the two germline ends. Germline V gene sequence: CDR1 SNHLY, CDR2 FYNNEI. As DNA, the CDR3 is TGTGCCAGCAGTGAACAGGGCAGTGCGAACACTGAAGCTTTCTTT. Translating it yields CASSEQGSANTEAFF. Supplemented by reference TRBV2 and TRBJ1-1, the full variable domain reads EPEVTQTPSHQVTQMGQEVILRCVPISNHLYFYWYRQILGQKVEFLVSFYNNEISEKSEIFDDQFSVERPDGSNFTLKIRSTKLEDSAMYFCASSEQGSANTEAFFGQGTRLTVV.

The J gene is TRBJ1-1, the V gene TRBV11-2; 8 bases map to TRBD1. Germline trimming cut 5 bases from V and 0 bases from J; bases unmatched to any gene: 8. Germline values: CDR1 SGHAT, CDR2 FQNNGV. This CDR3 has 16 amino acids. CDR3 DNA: TGTGCCAGCAGCGCCGGGACAGGATTCATGAACACTGAAGCTTTCTTT. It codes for CASSAGTGFMNTEAFF.

CDR3: CASSGGGNSYNSPLHF. CDR3 DNA: TGTGCCAGCAGCGGGGGAGGCAACTCCTATAATTCACCCCTCCACTTT. This rearrangement joins TRBV9 to TRBJ1-6; D remains ambiguous. The V gene's germline CDR1 is SGDLS and CDR2 YYNGEE. V was shortened by 3 bases and J by 0 bases, with 10 bases between the two germline ends. The CDR3 is 16 residues long.

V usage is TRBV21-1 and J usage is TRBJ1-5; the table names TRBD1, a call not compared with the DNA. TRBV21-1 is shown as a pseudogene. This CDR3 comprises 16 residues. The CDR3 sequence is CASSARDRGPGQPQHF. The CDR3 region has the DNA TGTGCCAGCAGCGCCCGGGACAGGGGGCCCGGACAGCCCCAGCATTTT.

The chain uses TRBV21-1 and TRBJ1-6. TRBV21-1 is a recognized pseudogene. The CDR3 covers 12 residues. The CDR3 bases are TGTGCCAGCCGAGTCACGAATTCACCCCTCCACTTT. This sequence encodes CASRVTNSPLHF.

CDR3 loop: CASSESGGYGYTF. The CDR3 region has the DNA TGTGCCAGCAGTGAATCAGGGGGCTATGGCTACACCTTC. The chain combines TRBV2 with TRBJ1-2, with TRBD1 identical over 7 bases. Losses at the gene ends were 2 bases for V and 4 bases for J; bases not matched to a gene: 1. The CDR3 has 13 residues. The germline CDR1 and CDR2 sequences are SNHLY and FYNNEI.

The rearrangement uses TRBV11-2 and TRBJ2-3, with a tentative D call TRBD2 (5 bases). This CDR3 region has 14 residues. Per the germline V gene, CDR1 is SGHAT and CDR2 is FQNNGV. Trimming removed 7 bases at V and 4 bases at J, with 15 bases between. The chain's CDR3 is CASTPERVSDTQYF. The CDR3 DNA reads TGTGCCAGCACCCCGGAGAGGGTCTCAGATACGCAGTATTTT.

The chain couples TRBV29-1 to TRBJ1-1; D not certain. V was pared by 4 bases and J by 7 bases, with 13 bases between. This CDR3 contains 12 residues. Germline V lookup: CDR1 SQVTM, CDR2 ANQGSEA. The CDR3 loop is CSVVIGNGEAFF. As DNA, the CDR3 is TGCAGCGTTGTCATCGGGAACGGTGAAGCTTTCTTT. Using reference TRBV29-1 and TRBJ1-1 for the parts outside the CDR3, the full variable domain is SAVISQKPSRDICQRGTSLTIQCQVDSQVTMMFWYRQQPGQSLTLIATANQGSEATYESGFVIDKFPISRPNLTFSTLTVSNMSPEDSSIYLCSVVIGNGEAFFGQGTRLTVV.

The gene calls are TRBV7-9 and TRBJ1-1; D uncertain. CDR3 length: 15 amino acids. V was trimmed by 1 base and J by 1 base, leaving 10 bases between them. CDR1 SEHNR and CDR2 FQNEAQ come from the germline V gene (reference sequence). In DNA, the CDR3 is TGTGCCAGCAGCTTAGGCGTGACTAAGAACACTGAAGCTTTCTTT. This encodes CASSLGVTKNTEAFF.

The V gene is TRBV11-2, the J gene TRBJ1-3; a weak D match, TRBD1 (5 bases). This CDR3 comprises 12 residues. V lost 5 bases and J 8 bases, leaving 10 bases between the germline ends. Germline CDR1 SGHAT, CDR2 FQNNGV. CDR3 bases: TGTGCCAGCAGCCTCCGGGGGGACACCATATATTTT. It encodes CASSLRGDTIYF.

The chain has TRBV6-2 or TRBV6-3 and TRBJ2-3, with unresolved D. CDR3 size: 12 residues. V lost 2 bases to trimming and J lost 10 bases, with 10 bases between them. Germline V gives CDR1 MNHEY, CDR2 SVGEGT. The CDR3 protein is CASSYRYGAQYF. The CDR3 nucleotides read TGTGCCAGCAGTTACCGTTACGGAGCGCAGTATTTT.

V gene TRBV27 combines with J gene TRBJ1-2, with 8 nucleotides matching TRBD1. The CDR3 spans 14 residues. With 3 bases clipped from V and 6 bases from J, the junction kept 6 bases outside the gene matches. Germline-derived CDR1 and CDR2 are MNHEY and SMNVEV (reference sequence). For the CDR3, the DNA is TGTGCCAGCAGTTTTTGGGACAGGAGAAATGGCTACACCTTC. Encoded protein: CASSFWDRRNGYTF.

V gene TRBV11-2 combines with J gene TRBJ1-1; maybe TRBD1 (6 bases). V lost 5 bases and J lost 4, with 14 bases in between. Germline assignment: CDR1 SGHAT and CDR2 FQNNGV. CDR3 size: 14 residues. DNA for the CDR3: TGTGCCAGCAGCCACCAGGGGAGGGGCACTGAAGCTTTCTTT. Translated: CASSHQGRGTEAFF. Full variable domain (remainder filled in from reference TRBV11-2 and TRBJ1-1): EAGVAQSPRYKIIEKRQSVAFWCNPISGHATLYWYQQILGQGPKLLIQFQNNGVVDDSQLPKDRFSAERLKGVDSTLKIQPAKLEDSAVYLCASSHQGRGTEAFFGQGTRLTVV.

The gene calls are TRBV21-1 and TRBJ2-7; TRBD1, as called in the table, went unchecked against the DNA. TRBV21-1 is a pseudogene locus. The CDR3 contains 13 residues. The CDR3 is CAAGQGIMYEQYF. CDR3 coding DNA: TGTGCAGCGGGACAGGGCATTATGTACGAGCAGTACTTC.

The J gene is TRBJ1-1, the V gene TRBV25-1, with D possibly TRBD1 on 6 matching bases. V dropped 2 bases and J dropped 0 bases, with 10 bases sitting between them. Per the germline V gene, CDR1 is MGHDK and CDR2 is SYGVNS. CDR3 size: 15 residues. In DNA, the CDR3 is TGTGCCAGCAGTGAAAGGGGGACATTGAACACTGAAGCTTTCTTT. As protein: CASSERGTLNTEAFF.

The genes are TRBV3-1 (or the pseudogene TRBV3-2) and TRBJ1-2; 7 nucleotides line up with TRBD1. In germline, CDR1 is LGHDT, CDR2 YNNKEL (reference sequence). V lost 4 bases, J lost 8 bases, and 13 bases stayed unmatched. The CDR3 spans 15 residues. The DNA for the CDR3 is TGTGCCAGCAGCCCCGGGCAAGGGGGCCGAGGGGGCTACACCTTC. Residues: CASSPGQGGRGGYTF.

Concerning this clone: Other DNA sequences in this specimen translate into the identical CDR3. The CDR3 DNA follows: TGTGCCAGCAGCCCACAGAATAGCAATCAGCCCCAGCATTTT. Amino acids: CASSPQNSNQPQHF. This chain links TRBV3-1 (or the pseudogene TRBV3-2) with TRBJ1-5; D gene unclear. Per germline, CDR1 LGHDT and CDR2 YNNKEL (reference sequence). The CDR3 has 14 amino acids. Trimming took 4 bases from V and 0 from J, leaving 7 bases between them.

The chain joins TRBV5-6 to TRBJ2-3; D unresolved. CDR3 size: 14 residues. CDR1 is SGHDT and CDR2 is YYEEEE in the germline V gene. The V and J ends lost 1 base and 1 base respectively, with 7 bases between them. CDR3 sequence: CASSLSEGTDTQYF. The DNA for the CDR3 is TGTGCCAGCAGCTTGAGTGAGGGCACAGATACGCAGTATTTT.

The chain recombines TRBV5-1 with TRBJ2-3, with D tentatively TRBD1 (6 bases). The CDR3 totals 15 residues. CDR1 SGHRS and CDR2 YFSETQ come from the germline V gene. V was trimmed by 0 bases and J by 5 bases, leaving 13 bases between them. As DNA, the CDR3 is TGCGCCAGCAGCTTGGCCCAGGGGAGTAGAGATACGCAGTATTTT. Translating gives CASSLAQGSRDTQYF.

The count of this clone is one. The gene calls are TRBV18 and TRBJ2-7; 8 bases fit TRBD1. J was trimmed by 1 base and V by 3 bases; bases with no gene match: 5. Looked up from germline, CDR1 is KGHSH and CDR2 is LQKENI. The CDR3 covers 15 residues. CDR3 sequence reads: CASSPRQGASYEQYF. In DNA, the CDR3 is TGTGCCAGCTCACCTCGGCAGGGGGCATCCTACGAGCAGTACTTC. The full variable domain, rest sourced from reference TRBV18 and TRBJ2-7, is NAGVMQNPRHLVRRRGQEARLRCSPMKGHSHVYWYRQLPEEGLKFMVYLQKENIIDESGMPKERFSAEFPKEGPSILRIQQVVRGDSAAYFCASSPRQGASYEQYFGPGTRLTVT.